The present T cell receptor (beta chain) was sequenced within a study of blood T cell repertoires in COVID-19. Sequenced by immunoSEQ multiplex PCR; TCRdb stores in-frame clones only, minus some. The data hold some 30,000 clones, with 92% observed a single time. This clone occurred once. Sequencing input: peripheral blood. The origin of this receptor is a middle-aged man with active COVID-19.

CDR3 in DNA: TGTGCCAGCAGTCTGACGCAGGGCCACACTGAAGCTTTCTTT. Translation gives CASSLTQGHTEAFF. This chain joins TRBV28 and TRBJ1-1, with D perhaps TRBD1 (5 bases). Trimming left V 5 bases short and J 3 bases short, with 13 bases between. Germline V gene lookup returns CDR1 MDHEN and CDR2 SYDVKM. This CDR3 comprises 14 residues.